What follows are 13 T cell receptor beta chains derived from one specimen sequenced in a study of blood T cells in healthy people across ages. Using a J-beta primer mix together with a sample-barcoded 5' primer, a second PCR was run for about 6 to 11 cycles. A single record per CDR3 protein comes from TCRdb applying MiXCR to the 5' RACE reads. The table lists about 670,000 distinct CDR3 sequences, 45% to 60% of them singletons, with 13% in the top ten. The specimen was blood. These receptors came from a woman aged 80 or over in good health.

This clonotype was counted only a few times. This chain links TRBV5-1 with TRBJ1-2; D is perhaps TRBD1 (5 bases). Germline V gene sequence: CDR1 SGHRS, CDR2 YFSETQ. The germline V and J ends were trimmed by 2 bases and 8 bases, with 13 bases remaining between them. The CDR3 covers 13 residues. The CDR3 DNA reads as TGCGCCAGCAGCTTTCTGGGGGGAAGCGGCTACACCTTC. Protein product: CASSFLGGSGYTF.

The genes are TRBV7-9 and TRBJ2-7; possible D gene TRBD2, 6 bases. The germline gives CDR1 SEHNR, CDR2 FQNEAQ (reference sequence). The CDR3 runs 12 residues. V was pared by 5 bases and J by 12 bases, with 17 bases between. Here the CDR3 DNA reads TGTGCCAGCAGCCTACCCGCGGGACCGGCGTACTTC. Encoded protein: CASSLPAGPAYF.

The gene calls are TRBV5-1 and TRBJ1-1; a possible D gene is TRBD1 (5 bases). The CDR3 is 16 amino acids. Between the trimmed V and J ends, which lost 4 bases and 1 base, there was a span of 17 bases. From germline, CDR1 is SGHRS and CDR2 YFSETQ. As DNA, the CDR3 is TGCGCCAGCAGCCCCCGTGGAGGGGTGGGGAACACTGAAGCTTTCTTT. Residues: CASSPRGGVGNTEAFF. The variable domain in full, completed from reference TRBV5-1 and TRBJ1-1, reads KAGVTQTPRYLIKTRGQQVTLSCSPISGHRSVSWYQQTPGQGLQFLFEYFSETQRNKGNFPGRFSGRQFSNSRSEMNVSTLELGDSALYLCASSPRGGVGNTEAFFGQGTRLTVV.

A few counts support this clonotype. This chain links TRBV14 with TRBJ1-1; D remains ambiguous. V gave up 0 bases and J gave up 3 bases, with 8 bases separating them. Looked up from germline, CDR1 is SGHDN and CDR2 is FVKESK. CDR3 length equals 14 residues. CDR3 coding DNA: TGTGCCAGCAGCCAAGATCAAGGGTACACTGAAGCTTTCTTT. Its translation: CASSQDQGYTEAFF.

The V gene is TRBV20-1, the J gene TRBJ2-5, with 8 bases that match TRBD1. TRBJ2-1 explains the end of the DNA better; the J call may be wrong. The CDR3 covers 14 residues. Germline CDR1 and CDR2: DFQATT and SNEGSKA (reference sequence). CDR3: CSASTGGRQETQFF. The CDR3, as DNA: TGCAGTGCCAGCACAGGGGGACGCCAAGAGACCCAGTTCTTC.

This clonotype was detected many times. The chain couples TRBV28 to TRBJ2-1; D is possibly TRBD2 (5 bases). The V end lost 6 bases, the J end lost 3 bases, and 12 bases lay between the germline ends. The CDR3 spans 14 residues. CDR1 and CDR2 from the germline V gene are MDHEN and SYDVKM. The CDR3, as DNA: TGTGCCAGCAGCCCGGGGTGGGTCTACAATGAGCAGTTCTTC. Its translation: CASSPGWVYNEQFF.

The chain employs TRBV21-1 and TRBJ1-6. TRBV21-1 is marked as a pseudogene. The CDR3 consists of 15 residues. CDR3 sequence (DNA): TGTGCCAGCAGTCAAAGTCCACGTAATAATTCACCCCTCCACTTT. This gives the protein CASSQSPRNNSPLHF.

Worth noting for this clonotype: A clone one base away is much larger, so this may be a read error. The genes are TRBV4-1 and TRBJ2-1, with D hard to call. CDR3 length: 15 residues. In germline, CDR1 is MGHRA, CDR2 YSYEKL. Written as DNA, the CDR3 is TGCGCCAGCAGCCCCCTAATTGCGAGATACAATGAGCGGTTCTTC. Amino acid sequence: CASSPLIARYNERFF.

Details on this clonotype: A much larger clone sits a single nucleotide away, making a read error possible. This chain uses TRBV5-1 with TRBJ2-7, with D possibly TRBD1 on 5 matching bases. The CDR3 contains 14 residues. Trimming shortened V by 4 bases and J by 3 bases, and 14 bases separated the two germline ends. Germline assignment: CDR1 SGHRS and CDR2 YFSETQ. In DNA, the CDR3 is TGCGCCAGCAGCGTCTGGCAGGACAACTACGAGCAGTACTTC. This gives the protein CASSVWQDNYEQYF.

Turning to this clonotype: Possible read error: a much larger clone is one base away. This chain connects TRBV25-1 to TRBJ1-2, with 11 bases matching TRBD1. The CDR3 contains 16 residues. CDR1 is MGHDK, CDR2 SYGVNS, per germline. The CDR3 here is CASSGPPGQGAIGYSF. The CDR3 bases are TGTGCCAGCAGCGGACCGCCAGGACAGGGGGCGATTGGCTACTCCTTC.

CDR3: CASSFASGRYNEQFF. The CDR3 nucleotides are TGTGCCAGCAGTTTTGCTAGCGGGAGGTATAATGAGCAGTTCTTC. The V and J genes are TRBV12-3 or TRBV12-4 and TRBJ2-1; 11 bases agree with TRBD2. Trimming at V came to 3 bases and at J to 7 bases, leaving 5 bases not matched to a gene. The CDR3 contains 15 residues.

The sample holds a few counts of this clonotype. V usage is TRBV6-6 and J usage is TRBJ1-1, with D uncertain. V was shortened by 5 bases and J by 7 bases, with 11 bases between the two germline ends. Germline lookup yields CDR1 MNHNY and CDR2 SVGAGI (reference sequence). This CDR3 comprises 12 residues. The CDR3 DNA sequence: TGTGCCAGCAGTGCGGTCCTTGGTGAAGCTTTCTTT. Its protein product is CASSAVLGEAFF.

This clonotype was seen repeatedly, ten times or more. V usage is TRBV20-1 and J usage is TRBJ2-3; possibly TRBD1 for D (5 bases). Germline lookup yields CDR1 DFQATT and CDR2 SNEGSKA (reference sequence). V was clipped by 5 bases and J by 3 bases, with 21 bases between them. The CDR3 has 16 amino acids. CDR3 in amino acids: CSAEAPRDSGTDTQYF. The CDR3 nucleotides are TGCAGTGCTGAGGCCCCACGAGACAGTGGAACAGATACGCAGTATTTT.